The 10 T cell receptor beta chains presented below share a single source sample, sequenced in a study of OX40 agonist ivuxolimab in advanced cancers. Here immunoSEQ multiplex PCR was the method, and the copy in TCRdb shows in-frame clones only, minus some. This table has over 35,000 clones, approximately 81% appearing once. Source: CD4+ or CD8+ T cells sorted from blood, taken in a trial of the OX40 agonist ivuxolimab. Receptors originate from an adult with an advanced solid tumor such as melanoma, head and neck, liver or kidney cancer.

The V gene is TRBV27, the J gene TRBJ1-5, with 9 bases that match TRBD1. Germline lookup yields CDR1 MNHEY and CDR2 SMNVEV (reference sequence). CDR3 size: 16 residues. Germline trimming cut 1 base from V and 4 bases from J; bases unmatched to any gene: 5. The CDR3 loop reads CASSLFGTGLNQPQHF. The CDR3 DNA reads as TGTGCCAGCAGTTTATTCGGGACAGGGTTAAATCAGCCCCAGCATTTT.

The CDR3 bases are TGTGCCAGCAGCCCCCGAATTGACAGCTACGAGCAGTACTTC. Translation: CASSPRIDSYEQYF. The chain uses TRBV9 and TRBJ2-5, with D possibly matching TRBD1 (5 bases). The J call may not be correct, given that the DNA end is closer to TRBJ2-7. The CDR3 totals 14 residues. The germline CDR1 and CDR2 sequences are SGDLS and YYNGEE.

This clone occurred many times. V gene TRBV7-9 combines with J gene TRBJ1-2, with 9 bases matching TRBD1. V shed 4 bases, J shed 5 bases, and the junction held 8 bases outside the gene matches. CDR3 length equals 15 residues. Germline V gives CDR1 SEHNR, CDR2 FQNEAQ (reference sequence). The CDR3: CASSSGDRVEYGYTF. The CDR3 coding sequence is TGTGCCAGCAGCTCAGGGGACAGGGTGGAATATGGCTACACCTTC. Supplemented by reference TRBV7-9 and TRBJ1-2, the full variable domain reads DTGVSQNPRHKITKRGQNVTFRCDPISEHNRLYWYRQTLGQGPEFLTYFQNEAQLEKSRLLSDRFSAERPKGSFSTLEIQRTEQGDSAMYLCASSSGDRVEYGYTFGSGTRLTVV.

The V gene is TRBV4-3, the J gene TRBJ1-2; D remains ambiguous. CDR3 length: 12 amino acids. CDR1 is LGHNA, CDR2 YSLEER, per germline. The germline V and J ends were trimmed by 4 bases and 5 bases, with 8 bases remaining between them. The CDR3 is CASSPHGYGYTF. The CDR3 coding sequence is TGCGCCAGCAGCCCGCATGGGTATGGCTACACCTTC.

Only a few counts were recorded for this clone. The CDR3 loop reads CASSLSVRGYEQYF. In nucleotides, the CDR3 is TGTGCCAGCAGCTTATCCGTCAGGGGATACGAGCAGTACTTC. The V call is TRBV7-2, the J call TRBJ2-7; D might be TRBD1 (6 bases). V lost 2 bases and J lost 4, with 12 bases in between. This CDR3 comprises 14 residues. Germline CDR1 SGHTA, CDR2 FQGNSA.

The CDR3 bases are TGTGCCTGGAGTAAAACAGGGTTCGCGGCCGGGGAGCTGTTTTTT. Translating gives CAWSKTGFAAGELFF. The gene calls are TRBV30 and TRBJ2-2; tentatively, D is TRBD1 (6 bases). V was trimmed by 2 bases and J by 6 bases, leaving 16 bases between them. Germline loops: CDR1 GTSNPN, CDR2 SVGIG (reference sequence). The CDR3 has 15 residues. Using reference TRBV30 and TRBJ2-2 for the parts outside the CDR3, the full variable domain is SQTIHQWPATLVQPVGSPLSLECTVEGTSNPNLYWYRQAAGRGLQLLFYSVGIGQISSEVPQNLSASRPQDRQFILSSKKLLLSDSGFYLCAWSKTGFAAGELFFGEGSRLTVL.

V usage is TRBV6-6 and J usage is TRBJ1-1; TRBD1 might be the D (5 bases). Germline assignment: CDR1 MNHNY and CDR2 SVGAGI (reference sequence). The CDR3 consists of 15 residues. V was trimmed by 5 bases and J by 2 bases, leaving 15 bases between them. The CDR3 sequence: CASSAEGRRNTEAFF. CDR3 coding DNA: TGTGCCAGCAGTGCCGAGGGGCGAAGAAACACTGAAGCTTTCTTT.

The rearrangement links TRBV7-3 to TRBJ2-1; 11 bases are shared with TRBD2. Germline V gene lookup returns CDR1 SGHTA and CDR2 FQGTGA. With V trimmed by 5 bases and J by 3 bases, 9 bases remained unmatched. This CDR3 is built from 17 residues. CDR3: CASSINPTSGSYNEQFF. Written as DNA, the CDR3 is TGTGCCAGCAGCATTAATCCAACTAGCGGGAGCTACAATGAGCAGTTCTTC.

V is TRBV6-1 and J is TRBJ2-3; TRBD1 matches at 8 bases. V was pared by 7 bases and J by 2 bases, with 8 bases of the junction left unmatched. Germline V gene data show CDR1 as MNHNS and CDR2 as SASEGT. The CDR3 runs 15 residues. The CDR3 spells CASIWTGWATDTQYF. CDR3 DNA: TGTGCCAGCATTTGGACAGGGTGGGCCACAGATACGCAGTATTTT.

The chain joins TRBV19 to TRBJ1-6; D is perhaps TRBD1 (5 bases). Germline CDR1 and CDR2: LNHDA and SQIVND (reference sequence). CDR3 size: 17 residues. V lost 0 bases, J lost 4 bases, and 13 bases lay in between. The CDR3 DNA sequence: TGTGCCAGTAGTATAGAAGAGGCCGGGGCTTATAATTCACCCCTCCACTTT. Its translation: CASSIEEAGAYNSPLHF.